These T cell receptor beta chains were read from a single sample in a study of CD8+CD57+ T cells in acquired aplastic anemia. TCRdb redid the calling of the reads with MiXCR, one entry per CDR3 protein. The sample carries approximately 220,000 distinct CDR3 sequences, approximately 51% recorded once. The sequencing sample was made of sorted CD4+, CD8+, or CD8+CD57+ T cells (not recorded which) from PBMCs. The source of these receptors is a human donor with aplastic anemia. Each CDR3 is given with its conserved first and last residue. The order of the fields is clone size, D gene, J gene, V gene, CDR3 DNA, CDR3 protein. D genes are given only for firm matches. Only part of the rows carry a size: once, few, many, or a class if the clone is expanded.

abundance: many
d_gene: -
j_gene: TRBJ1-6
v_gene: TRBV6-1
CDR3nt: TGTGCCAGCAGTGAAGGGCCGGGCTCGTATTCACCCCTCCACTTT
CDR3aa: CASSEGPGSYSPLHF

abundance: many
d_gene: TRBD1
j_gene: TRBJ2-7
v_gene: TRBV27
CDR3nt: TGTGCCAGCAGTTCAACCGGGACAGGGTCCTACGAGCAGTACTTC
CDR3aa: CASSSTGTGSYEQYF

abundance: many
d_gene: -
j_gene: TRBJ1-1
v_gene: TRBV5-1
CDR3nt: TGCGCCAGCAGCCCCTTATTCTCTGTCGGCACTGAAGCTTTCTTT
CDR3aa: CASSPLFSVGTEAFF

abundance: -
d_gene: -
j_gene: TRBJ1-5
v_gene: TRBV19
CDR3nt: TGTGCCACTCACCAACTAGGGGTGAATCAGCCCCAGCATTTT
CDR3aa: CATHQLGVNQPQHF

abundance: many
d_gene: -
j_gene: TRBJ2-7
v_gene: TRBV5-8
CDR3nt: TGTGCCAGCAGCTTACAGGGTGGGGGGACCTCCTACGAGCAGTACTTC
CDR3aa: CASSLQGGGTSYEQYF

abundance: -
d_gene: -
j_gene: TRBJ1-2
v_gene: TRBV7-3
CDR3nt: TGTGCCAGCAGGCTTCGAGGGGGGACCGGGAAAGCTAACTATGGCTACACCTTC
CDR3aa: CASRLRGGTGKANYGYTF

abundance: many
d_gene: -
j_gene: TRBJ2-1
v_gene: TRBV11-2
CDR3nt: TGTGCCAGCAGCTTGCCTACAGGGACCCCATACAATGAGCAGTTCTTC
CDR3aa: CASSLPTGTPYNEQFF

abundance: many
d_gene: -
j_gene: TRBJ2-7
v_gene: TRBV3-1
CDR3nt: TGTGCCAGCAGCCAAGACAGGAGCTACGAGCAGTACTTC
CDR3aa: CASSQDRSYEQYF

abundance: many
d_gene: -
j_gene: TRBJ1-2
v_gene: TRBV2
CDR3nt: TGTGCCAGCATGGCTACAGTTGCCCGGGCCCACTATGGCTACACCTTC
CDR3aa: CASMATVARAHYGYTF

abundance: -
d_gene: TRBD2
j_gene: TRBJ2-3
v_gene: TRBV24-1
CDR3nt: TGTGCCACCAGTGATGGGACTAGCGTTGATACGCAGTATTTT
CDR3aa: CATSDGTSVDTQYF

abundance: many
d_gene: -
j_gene: TRBJ1-5
v_gene: TRBV7-8
CDR3nt: TGTGCCAGCAGGTCCGGCCGGGACACCTATCAGCCCCAGCATTTT
CDR3aa: CASRSGRDTYQPQHF

abundance: -
d_gene: TRBD1
j_gene: TRBJ2-2
v_gene: TRBV14
CDR3nt: TGTGCCAGCAGCCTTCGGGGACAGGGGAACGGGGAGCTGTTTTTT
CDR3aa: CASSLRGQGNGELFF

abundance: once
d_gene: -
j_gene: TRBJ2-1
v_gene: TRBV15
CDR3nt: TGTGCCACCAGCAGGGAGGACAGCTCCTACAATGAGCAGTTCTTC
CDR3aa: CATSREDSSYNEQFF

abundance: -
d_gene: -
j_gene: TRBJ1-2
v_gene: TRBV7-8
CDR3nt: TGTGCCAGCAGCCCGAGTAGGGTAGGAGGCTACACCTTC
CDR3aa: CASSPSRVGGYTF

abundance: many
d_gene: -
j_gene: TRBJ2-6
v_gene: TRBV5-8
CDR3nt: TGTGCCAGCAGCTTGGAGGCGGGCTCTAGGGCCAACGTCCTGACTTTC
CDR3aa: CASSLEAGSRANVLTF

abundance: many
d_gene: TRBD1
j_gene: TRBJ2-7
v_gene: TRBV5-4
CDR3nt: TGTGCCAGCAGCTTGGCCGGGGGGACAGGGGTAAAAGAGCAGTACTTC
CDR3aa: CASSLAGGTGVKEQYF

abundance: many
d_gene: -
j_gene: TRBJ2-1
v_gene: TRBV7-2
CDR3nt: TGTGCCAGCAGGCCCGACTCCGCCTCGGGCAATGAGCAGTTCTTC
CDR3aa: CASRPDSASGNEQFF

abundance: many
d_gene: -
j_gene: TRBJ1-4
v_gene: TRBV7-2
CDR3nt: TGTGCCAGCAGTCCGGGCGGCAGCAGGGAGGAAAAACTGTTTTTT
CDR3aa: CASSPGGSREEKLFF

abundance: many
d_gene: -
j_gene: TRBJ2-7
v_gene: TRBV5-1
CDR3nt: TGCGCCAGCAGCATTGGGACGGAATCCTACGAGCAGTACTTC
CDR3aa: CASSIGTESYEQYF

abundance: -
d_gene: -
j_gene: TRBJ2-6
v_gene: TRBV7-6
CDR3nt: TGTGCCAGCAGCTCTTCGGGGCGGGCCTCTGGGGCCAGCGTCCTGACTTTC
CDR3aa: CASSSSGRASGASVLTF

abundance: -
d_gene: -
j_gene: TRBJ1-2
v_gene: TRBV12-3/TRBV12-4
CDR3nt: TGTGCCAGCAGTTTTCTAGGAGCCTATGGCTACACCTTC
CDR3aa: CASSFLGAYGYTF

abundance: many
d_gene: TRBD2
j_gene: TRBJ2-3
v_gene: TRBV12-3/TRBV12-4
CDR3nt: TGTGCCAGCAGTTTCCGACTAGCGGGGGGGTGGGATACGCAGTATTTT
CDR3aa: CASSFRLAGGWDTQYF

abundance: many
d_gene: -
j_gene: TRBJ2-7
v_gene: TRBV11-2
CDR3nt: TGTGCCAGCAGCTTAGAACGGGGGTCCTACGAGCAGTACTTC
CDR3aa: CASSLERGSYEQYF

abundance: -
d_gene: -
j_gene: TRBJ1-1
v_gene: TRBV20-1
CDR3nt: TGCAGTGCTAGAGTAGGGAGCAGGGCCCAGAACACTGAAGCTTTCTTT
CDR3aa: CSARVGSRAQNTEAFF

abundance: many
d_gene: TRBD1
j_gene: TRBJ2-2
v_gene: TRBV12-3/TRBV12-4
CDR3nt: TGTGCCAGCACCAAAGGGGAGACAGGGTATTCCGGGGAGCTGTTTTTT
CDR3aa: CASTKGETGYSGELFF

abundance: many
d_gene: -
j_gene: TRBJ1-6
v_gene: TRBV6-5
CDR3nt: TGTGCCAGCAGTATGGGACTGTCCTATAATTCACCCCTCCACTTT
CDR3aa: CASSMGLSYNSPLHF

abundance: many
d_gene: -
j_gene: TRBJ2-3
v_gene: TRBV19
CDR3nt: TGTGCCAGTAGCCCCGGAGGGGGTAGGGATACGCAGTATTTT
CDR3aa: CASSPGGGRDTQYF

abundance: many
d_gene: -
j_gene: TRBJ2-5
v_gene: TRBV19
CDR3nt: TGTGCCAGTAGTCAGGGGCCCCAAGAGACCCAGTACTTC
CDR3aa: CASSQGPQETQYF

abundance: -
d_gene: -
j_gene: TRBJ1-3
v_gene: TRBV11-2
CDR3nt: TGTGCCAGCAGCCAGCAGGCCGCGGCAGAACCCATATATTTT
CDR3aa: CASSQQAAAEPIYF

abundance: few
d_gene: TRBD1
j_gene: TRBJ2-7
v_gene: TRBV5-1
CDR3nt: TGCGCCAGCAGCCAGTACGGGACAGGGGAGGCCTACGAGCAGTACTTC
CDR3aa: CASSQYGTGEAYEQYF

abundance: many
d_gene: -
j_gene: TRBJ2-3
v_gene: TRBV4-2
CDR3nt: TGTGCCAGCAGCCAAGAAGGTAGCGCCTCAATGGATACGCAGTATTTT
CDR3aa: CASSQEGSASMDTQYF

abundance: many
d_gene: TRBD2
j_gene: TRBJ2-3
v_gene: TRBV9
CDR3nt: TGTGCCAGCAGCCAAGATCCGGGGGGGCCTGATACGCAGTATTTT
CDR3aa: CASSQDPGGPDTQYF

abundance: -
d_gene: TRBD2
j_gene: TRBJ2-3
v_gene: TRBV9
CDR3nt: TGTGCCAGCAGCGTACGACCGGCCGGACTAGCGGGTGGGGCTACGCAGTATTTT
CDR3aa: CASSVRPAGLAGGATQYF

abundance: -
d_gene: -
j_gene: TRBJ1-1
v_gene: TRBV10-3
CDR3nt: TGTGCCTTCCAGACAGGCTCTGCCACTGAAGCTTTCTTT
CDR3aa: CAFQTGSATEAFF

abundance: few
d_gene: -
j_gene: TRBJ1-2
v_gene: TRBV10-3
CDR3nt: TGTGCCATCAGTGAGAACAGGCGGGATGGCTACACCTTC
CDR3aa: CAISENRRDGYTF